Below, 15 T cell receptor beta chains from the same sample are listed, as sequenced in a study of T cell responses to AZD1222 COVID-19 vaccine. Libraries were prepared by immunoSEQ multiplex PCR; TCRdb keeps only in-frame clonotypes and omits some of them. The repertoire includes some 60,000 clones, 86% of them detected once, and less than 9% sits in the top ten. The specimen comprised peripheral blood, sampled 28 days after the second AZD1222 dose. These receptors were obtained from an adult who received the AZD1222 COVID-19 vaccine.

J is TRBJ1-3 and V is TRBV15; D remains ambiguous. Germline CDR1 is LNHNV and CDR2 is YYDKDF (reference sequence). Trimming removed 0 bases from V and 1 base from J, with 7 bases in between. The length of the CDR3 is 15 residues. This CDR3 is CATSRDRGSGNTIYF. For the CDR3, the DNA is TGTGCCACCAGCAGAGATCGGGGATCTGGAAACACCATATATTTT.

The rearrangement joins TRBV6-1 to TRBJ2-7; no definite D call. V shed 0 bases and J shed 5 bases, with 5 bases lying between them. The CDR3 is 12 residues long. Germline V gene lookup returns CDR1 MNHNS and CDR2 SASEGT. The CDR3 here is CASSEAGNEQYF. The CDR3 nucleotides read TGTGCCAGCAGTGAAGCGGGGAACGAGCAGTACTTC.

This chain uses TRBV3-1 (or the pseudogene TRBV3-2) with TRBJ2-3, with D unresolved. The V and J ends lost 6 bases and 0 bases respectively, with 28 bases between them. Germline values: CDR1 LGHDT, CDR2 YNNKEL (reference sequence). This CDR3 is 20 amino acids long. The CDR3 DNA follows: TGTGCCAGCAGTCCCTTCGGAACCTCTTTAGGGCAGGTTAGCACAGATACGCAGTATTTT. Amino acid sequence: CASSPFGTSLGQVSTDTQYF.

This chain uses TRBV28 with TRBJ2-7, with TRBD2 as a possible D gene (5 bases). V lost 7 bases, J lost 0 bases, and 10 bases lay in between. This CDR3 is 13 amino acids long. The V gene's germline CDR1 is MDHEN and CDR2 SYDVKM. The CDR3 spells CASKEDYSYEQYF. The CDR3 DNA follows: TGTGCCAGCAAGGAGGATTACTCCTACGAGCAGTACTTC.

V usage is TRBV7-9 and J usage is TRBJ2-7; a possible D gene is TRBD1 (5 bases). Trimming pared 1 base from V and 4 bases from J, leaving 11 bases between. The CDR3 has 14 amino acids. Germline-derived CDR1 and CDR2 are SEHNR and FQNEAQ (reference sequence). The CDR3 DNA reads TGTGCCAGCAGCTTAGGGCAGGGTGGATACGAGCAGTACTTC. Translation: CASSLGQGGYEQYF.

The V gene is TRBV14, the J gene TRBJ1-2; D remains ambiguous. This CDR3 is 13 amino acids long. Per germline, CDR1 SGHDN and CDR2 FVKESK. V lost 0 bases, J lost 7 bases, and 9 bases lay in between. This CDR3 reads CASSQDIGSGYTF. DNA of the CDR3: TGTGCCAGCAGCCAAGATATAGGTAGTGGCTACACCTTC.

The chain couples TRBV5-6 to TRBJ2-1; D may be TRBD1 (6 bases). From germline, CDR1 is SGHDT and CDR2 YYEEEE. The CDR3 has 15 amino acids. The germline V and J ends were trimmed by 2 bases and 2 bases, with 11 bases remaining between them. As DNA, the CDR3 is TGTGCCAGCAGCTTTTGGGACACGACCTACAATGAGCAGTTCTTC. This sequence encodes CASSFWDTTYNEQFF.

In DNA form, the CDR3 reads TGCGCCAGCAGCTTCGGAGCGGGACGATCCAATGAGCAGTTCTTC. Translated: CASSFGAGRSNEQFF. This chain joins TRBV5-1 and TRBJ2-1; 7 nucleotides agree with TRBD2. Germline-derived CDR1 and CDR2 are SGHRS and YFSETQ. Unmatched junction bases numbered 8, after V lost 2 bases and J lost 6 bases. The CDR3 has 15 amino acids. The full variable domain, with the rest looked up from reference TRBV5-1 and TRBJ2-1, is KAGVTQTPRYLIKTRGQQVTLSCSPISGHRSVSWYQQTPGQGLQFLFEYFSETQRNKGNFPGRFSGRQFSNSRSEMNVSTLELGDSALYLCASSFGAGRSNEQFFGPGTRLTVL.

CDR3 region: CASSKYSSGANVLTF. The DNA of the CDR3 is TGTGCCAGCAGTAAATACAGCTCTGGGGCCAACGTCCTGACTTTC. The chain uses TRBV27 and TRBJ2-6; D is ambiguous. Germline CDR1 MNHEY, CDR2 SMNVEV (reference sequence). Trimming removed 5 bases from V and 0 bases from J, with 8 bases in between. This CDR3 has 15 amino acids.

The chain employs TRBV6-5 and TRBJ1-1, with D perhaps matching TRBD1 (6 bases). Trimming shortened V by 4 bases and J by 0 bases, and 12 bases separated the two germline ends. Germline CDR1 reads MNHEY; CDR2 reads SVGAGI. The length of the CDR3 is 15 residues. The CDR3 coding sequence is TGTGCCAGCAGTTCGACAGGCCTTGTGAACACTGAAGCTTTCTTT. Translating it yields CASSSTGLVNTEAFF.

This clone was counted once. J is TRBJ2-6 and V is TRBV3-1 (or the pseudogene TRBV3-2); tentative D call: TRBD2 (6 bases). Germline CDR1 reads LGHDT; CDR2 reads YNNKEL (reference sequence). Trimming shortened V by 2 bases and J by 4 bases, and 12 bases separated the two germline ends. This CDR3 region has 16 residues. This CDR3 is CASSQWSGSGANVLTF. The CDR3 nucleotides read TGTGCCAGCAGCCAATGGAGCGGGTCCGGGGCCAACGTCCTGACTTTC.

The genes are TRBV6-5 and TRBJ1-1; maybe TRBD1 (5 bases). Trimming took 2 bases from V and 1 from J, leaving 5 bases between them. The CDR3 covers 13 residues. Per germline, CDR1 MNHEY and CDR2 SVGAGI. The CDR3 region has the DNA TGTGCCAGCAGTTACAGGGGGAACACTGAAGCTTTCTTT. Translated, it gives CASSYRGNTEAFF.

CDR3 sequence (DNA): TGTGCCAGCTCACCACAGGGGGGCAGGGGAGGAGGAAACACTGAAGCTTTCTTT. Translating it yields CASSPQGGRGGGNTEAFF. V and J are TRBV18 and TRBJ1-1, with a possible D match to TRBD1 (6 bases). The CDR3 is made up of 18 amino acids. The V and J ends lost 1 base and 2 bases respectively, with 20 bases between them. Germline CDR1 and CDR2: KGHSH and LQKENI.

The chain combines TRBV18 with TRBJ1-1; 8 positions agree with TRBD1. Germline-derived CDR1 and CDR2 are KGHSH and LQKENI. This CDR3 region has 16 residues. V dropped 1 base and J dropped 4; count of bases not matched to a gene: 8. The CDR3 sequence is CASSPLLSTGGTEAFF. The DNA for the CDR3 is TGTGCCAGCTCACCACTTCTTTCTACAGGGGGCACTGAAGCTTTCTTT.

This clone has a single count. V and J are TRBV6-5 and TRBJ2-1; 8 nucleotides match TRBD1. Per the germline V gene, CDR1 is MNHEY and CDR2 is SVGAGI. This CDR3 is 15 amino acids long. After removal of 8 bases from V and 6 bases from J, the junction contained 12 bases not matched to a gene. The CDR3 DNA reads as TGTGCCAGCCTCCTCTCTGGACAGGGCAGCAATGAGCAGTTCTTC. It codes for CASLLSGQGSNEQFF.